The next 16 T cell receptor beta chains were all read from a single sample in a study of beta chain features in type 1 diabetes. The sequenced template was cDNA made from the entire isolated RNA. Data came from immunoSEQ multiplex PCR; TCRdb stores just in-frame clones and leaves some out. In the table there are about 340,000 clones, around 8% of which are singletons. The source material was central memory CD4+ T cells from blood. The source is a woman aged 18-29 years in good health.

This sequence joins TRBV18 and TRBJ1-1; maybe TRBD1 (5 bases). This CDR3 contains 15 residues. Trimming pared 0 bases from V and 4 bases from J, leaving 12 bases between. Germline CDR1 KGHSH, CDR2 LQKENI. The CDR3 coding sequence is TGTGCCAGCTCACCACCGGGGGTGGGGGGCACTGAAGCTTTCTTT. Protein sequence: CASSPPGVGGTEAFF.

In this sample, this clone turned up a few times. V usage is TRBV5-1 and J usage is TRBJ1-4; 9 bases agree with TRBD1. Looked up from germline, CDR1 is SGHRS and CDR2 is YFSETQ. The CDR3 extends over 14 amino acids. J lost 7 bases, V lost 3 bases, and 4 bases had no gene match. CDR3: CASSSGTGLEKLFF. Here the CDR3 DNA reads TGCGCCAGCAGCTCCGGGACAGGGCTTGAAAAACTGTTTTTT.

A few counts support this clone. This chain joins TRBV28 and TRBJ2-1; D possibly corresponds to TRBD1 (6 bases). V lost 6 bases and J 8 bases, leaving 14 bases between the germline ends. Germline V gene lookup returns CDR1 MDHEN and CDR2 SYDVKM. This CDR3 contains 13 residues. CDR3 sequence reads: CASREQGKDEQFF. The CDR3 nucleotides are TGTGCCAGCAGAGAACAGGGTAAGGATGAGCAGTTCTTC.

The V call is TRBV29-1, the J call TRBJ2-6; no firm D call. The V gene lost 6 bases and the J gene lost 2 bases, with 8 bases spanning the gap. Germline loops: CDR1 SQVTM, CDR2 ANQGSEA. CDR3 length equals 13 residues. For the CDR3, the DNA is TGCAGCGTGCAAATTACTGGGGCCAACGTCCTGACTTTC. Its protein is CSVQITGANVLTF.

This clone was observed a handful of times. The chain is built from TRBV7-2 and TRBJ2-1; D perhaps matches TRBD2 (6 bases). Per germline, CDR1 SGHTA and CDR2 FQGNSA. Trimming cost V 8 bases and J 3 bases, with 14 bases left between them. The CDR3 extends over 14 amino acids. The CDR3 is CASLPGEGYNEQFF. CDR3 sequence (DNA): TGTGCCAGCCTACCGGGAGAAGGCTACAATGAGCAGTTCTTC.

V gene TRBV19 combines with J gene TRBJ2-3, with D possibly being TRBD1 or TRBD2 (5 bases each). V dropped 3 bases and J dropped 2 bases, with 12 bases sitting between them. Germline loops: CDR1 LNHDA, CDR2 SQIVND (reference sequence). The CDR3 contains 15 residues. In DNA form, the CDR3 reads TGTGCCAGTAGTATGTTTGGGGGAGTCACAGATACGCAGTATTTT. This sequence encodes CASSMFGGVTDTQYF.

This clone has just a few counts. The V gene is TRBV28, the J gene TRBJ2-1; possible D gene TRBD2, 5 bases. Trimming stripped 7 bases from V and 7 bases from J, with 17 bases between. CDR3 length equals 14 residues. Germline assignment: CDR1 MDHEN and CDR2 SYDVKM. CDR3 amino acids: CASIRTGRTNEQFF. The DNA for the CDR3 is TGTGCCAGCATAAGGACCGGTCGGACTAATGAGCAGTTCTTC. Full variable domain (missing parts from reference TRBV28 and TRBJ2-1): DVKVTQSSRYLVKRTGEKVFLECVQDMDHENMFWYRQDPGLGLRLIYFSYDVKMKEKGDIPEGYSVSREKKERFSLILESASTNQTSMYLCASIRTGRTNEQFFGPGTRLTVL.

The J gene is TRBJ2-5, the V gene TRBV19; D remains unclear. Per germline, CDR1 LNHDA and CDR2 SQIVND (reference sequence). This CDR3 contains 14 residues. Trimming stripped 0 bases from V and 1 base from J, with 6 bases between. The CDR3 DNA follows: TGTGCCAGTAGTATAGATGCGGTCCAAGAGACCCAGTACTTC. Amino acids: CASSIDAVQETQYF.

The genes are TRBV5-6 and TRBJ2-7; 8 bases agree with TRBD1. V lost 4 bases, J lost 5 bases, and 8 bases stayed unmatched. This CDR3 spans 14 amino acids. CDR1 and CDR2 (germline): SGHDT, YYEEEE. The CDR3 sequence is CASSTRDRNNEQYF. CDR3 nucleotides: TGTGCCAGCAGCACCCGGGACAGGAATAACGAGCAGTACTTC.

There are many counts of this clone. This rearrangement joins TRBV7-9 to TRBJ2-5, with a possible D match to TRBD1 (6 bases). Per the germline V gene, CDR1 is SEHNR and CDR2 is FQNEAQ (reference sequence). This CDR3 has 13 residues. Trimming left V 6 bases short and J 4 bases short, with 12 bases between. The CDR3 here is CASSLIQGETQYF. CDR3 bases: TGTGCCAGCAGTCTGATACAGGGAGAGACCCAGTACTTC.

This clone was detected a few times. This chain links TRBV4-3 with TRBJ2-3; TRBD1 matches 7 bases. This CDR3 region has 14 residues. Germline CDR1 is LGHNA and CDR2 is YSLEER. V was clipped by 8 bases and J by 4 bases; unmatched bases: 9. CDR3 nucleotide sequence: TGCGCCAGCTCATCCAGGGGGACCTCAGATACGCAGTATTTT. This gives the protein CASSSRGTSDTQYF.

This clone showed up just a few times. The chain combines TRBV6-4 with TRBJ2-1; D unresolved. Germline CDR1 MRHNA, CDR2 SNTAGT. V was pared by 7 bases and J by 2 bases, with 15 bases between. The CDR3 is 15 amino acids. The CDR3 sequence: CASKTPERPYNEQFF. CDR3 DNA sequence: TGTGCCAGCAAGACACCGGAGAGGCCCTACAATGAGCAGTTCTTC.

The chain has TRBV7-3 and TRBJ2-3; possibly TRBD1 or TRBD2 for D (5 bases each). V lost 0 bases, J lost 6 bases, and 7 bases lay in between. The CDR3 is 13 amino acids. Germline assignment: CDR1 SGHTA and CDR2 FQGTGA. The CDR3 DNA sequence: TGTGCCAGCAGCTTAACTCGGGACGATACGCAGTATTTT. This codes for CASSLTRDDTQYF. The whole variable domain, remainder taken from reference TRBV7-3 and TRBJ2-3, is GAGVSQTPSNKVTEKGKYVELRCDPISGHTALYWYRQSLGQGPEFLIYFQGTGAADDSGLPNDRFFAVRPEGSVSTLKIQRTERGDSAVYLCASSLTRDDTQYFGPGTRLTVL.

This chain joins TRBV5-6 and TRBJ2-5; D is perhaps TRBD1 (6 bases). Germline CDR1 SGHDT, CDR2 YYEEEE. There are 15 residues in the CDR3. Trimming took off 4 bases at V and 5 bases at J, with 18 bases between the two ends. CDR3 in DNA: TGTGCCAGCAGCAGAAAAGGGGGTATTGGGGAGACCCAGTACTTC. Amino acid sequence: CASSRKGGIGETQYF.

This clone was seen only a few times. V gene TRBV6-1 combines with J gene TRBJ2-3, with a tentative D call TRBD1 (6 bases). With 3 bases removed from V and 4 bases from J, the gap between germline ends came to 11 bases. Germline assignment: CDR1 MNHNS and CDR2 SASEGT. This CDR3 region has 14 residues. The CDR3 DNA reads TGTGCCAGCAGTGACAGGGGAGATGCAGATACGCAGTATTTT. This translates into CASSDRGDADTQYF.

In its sample, this clone was seen a few times. The chain links TRBV5-1 to TRBJ2-1; either TRBD1 or TRBD2 may supply D (5 bases each). Per germline, CDR1 SGHRS and CDR2 YFSETQ. The CDR3 length is 12 residues. Trimming removed 0 bases at V and 15 bases at J, with 13 bases between. For the CDR3, the DNA is TGCGCCAGCAGCTTGGTATCCAGGGAGTGGTTCTTC. As protein: CASSLVSREWFF.